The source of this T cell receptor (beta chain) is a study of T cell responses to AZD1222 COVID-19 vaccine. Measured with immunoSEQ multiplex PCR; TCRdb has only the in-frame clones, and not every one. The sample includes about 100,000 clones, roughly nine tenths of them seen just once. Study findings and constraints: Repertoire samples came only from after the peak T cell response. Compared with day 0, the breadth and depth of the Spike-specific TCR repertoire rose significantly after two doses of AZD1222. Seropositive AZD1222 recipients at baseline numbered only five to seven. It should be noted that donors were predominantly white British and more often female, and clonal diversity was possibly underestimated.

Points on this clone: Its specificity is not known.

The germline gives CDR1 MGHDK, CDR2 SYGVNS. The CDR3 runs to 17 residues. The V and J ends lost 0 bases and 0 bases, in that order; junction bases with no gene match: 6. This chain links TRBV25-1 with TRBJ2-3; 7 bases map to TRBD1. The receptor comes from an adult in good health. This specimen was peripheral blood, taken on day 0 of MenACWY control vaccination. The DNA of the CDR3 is TGTGCCAGCAGTGAATATAAAGGGGGCGGGAGCACAGATACGCAGTATTTT. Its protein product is CASSEYKGGGSTDTQYF.